This TCR beta chain was recorded in a study of blood T cell repertoires in COVID-19. Study as a whole: The United States, Italy and Spain provided the acute and convalescent COVID-19 samples.

Between the trimmed V and J ends, which lost 8 bases and 3 bases, there was a span of 13 bases. This CDR3 comprises 13 residues. Germline CDR1 SNHLY, CDR2 FYNNEI. In the study's own analysis: Reference gene primer amplification yielded estimated nucleated cell counts. Using immunoSEQ multiplex PCR, the repertoire was profiled, and TCRdb retains in-frame clones only, with some absent. The V and J calls and clone size come from that table; D and trimming were worked out from the DNA. Of a few hundred thousand clones in the sample, roughly 90% are singletons; the top ten hold approximately 13%. This sequence was found in a woman in her sixties or seventies with acute or convalescent COVID-19. The gene calls are TRBV2 and TRBJ1-1; weak D call: TRBD1 (6 bases). The source material was peripheral blood. For the CDR3, the DNA is TGTGCCAGCGTACAGGGTAGGGACACTGAAGCTTTCTTT. This gives the protein CASVQGRDTEAFF.